This entry features one T cell receptor (beta chain) sequence. The count of this clone is one. No cognate antigen has been identified for it. No clone much larger than this one lies a single base away; base qualities are absent. TCRbeta CDR3 regions were amplified from genomic DNA using the immunoSEQ Assay, a bias-controlled multiplex PCR. In the original analysis: The number of nucleated cells in each sample was estimated by amplification of reference gene primers within the assay. To quantify the absolute abundance of each unique TCRbeta CDR3 rearrangement, sequence reads were collapsed and filtered. For each sample, productive Simpson clonality was calculated as the square root of Simpson's diversity index over productive rearrangements. The clones in this table, taken by TCRdb from immuneACCESS, are in-frame only. Not every clone is retained; where verified, under half of the shortfall comes from an unresolved V gene, and the cause of the rest is unknown. V, J and clone size are taken as reported in that table, and D and trimming were inferred from the DNA itself. For this sample the table gives over 150,000 clones, of which 80% to 85% were detected only once. Of the sample, 11% is held by the ten largest clones.

This sample stems from a study of blood T cell repertoires in COVID-19 (dated by TCRdb to between 2020 and 2021). About the investigation overall: Samples from collaborators originated in the United States, Italy and Spain and spanned both the acute and convalescent phases of COVID-19. A freely available public database, intended as a resource for researchers studying the immune response to SARS-CoV-2, is where the repertoires were released. Deeply sampled blood TCRbeta repertoires from subjects exposed to, actively infected with, or recovered from COVID-19 were included in the dataset. Samples came from the ongoing ImmuneRACE study (first 160 participants) plus 1,254 subjects from 6 global collaborators. Sample metadata almost always included a de-identified subject ID, COVID-19 status, age in years and sex. The material from the prospective study consisted of cDNA or gDNA derived from T cells, B-cell-depleted T cells, or PBMCs. HLA class I and class II types, where available, came from metadata supplied by the sample provider rather than from assay-based typing.

Beyond this particular receptor, the publication reports: How much clinical and demographic metadata was included differed by source and by participant, and the metadata was provided uncurated.

Collaborating institutions collected whole blood in K2EDTA tubes following their own protocols. For TCRbeta analysis, collaborators shipped samples in one of three forms: frozen whole blood, isolated PBMCs, or DNA extracted from either of those sample types. V loses 7 bases of germline sequence and J loses 7 bases, and the interval between the two ends is 13 bases. The CDR1 and CDR2 encoded by the germline V gene are MDHEN and SYDVKM. The CDR3 has 12 amino acids, counting the end cysteine and phenylalanine. The read is trimmed to its CDR3 DNA, 36 bases read in frame from base 1. The TCR originated in an older man with active or convalescent COVID-19. Material for sequencing was peripheral blood. This chain joins TRBV28 to TRBJ1-1; a weak D assignment points to TRBD1 (5 bases agree). The CDR3 protein is CASKAGLLEAFF. At the DNA level, the sequence is TGTGCCAGCAAGGCGGGGCTCCTTGAAGCTTTCTTT.